This T cell receptor beta chain is drawn from a study of T-cell memory formation after mild COVID-19. CDR3 length: 17 amino acids. V was trimmed by 6 bases and J by 2 bases, leaving 20 bases between them. CDR1 and CDR2 (germline): KGHDR, SFDVKD. TCRdb used MiXCR to reprocess the 5' RACE reads, holding one entry per CDR3 protein. The repertoire holds about 390,000 distinct CDR3 sequences, with roughly 21% as singletons. V usage is TRBV24-1 and J usage is TRBJ2-3, with D possibly being TRBD1 (6 bases). Specimen: PBMCs or a T cell subset sorted from them (not recorded which). The origin of this receptor is an adult woman who had mild COVID-19 (a few samples of this study predate the infection). Cell type and time point are not known. The CDR3 region has the DNA TGTGCCACCAGTTCCTTATTCGGGACACTTGACACAGATACGCAGTATTTT. This encodes CATSSLFGTLDTDTQYF.